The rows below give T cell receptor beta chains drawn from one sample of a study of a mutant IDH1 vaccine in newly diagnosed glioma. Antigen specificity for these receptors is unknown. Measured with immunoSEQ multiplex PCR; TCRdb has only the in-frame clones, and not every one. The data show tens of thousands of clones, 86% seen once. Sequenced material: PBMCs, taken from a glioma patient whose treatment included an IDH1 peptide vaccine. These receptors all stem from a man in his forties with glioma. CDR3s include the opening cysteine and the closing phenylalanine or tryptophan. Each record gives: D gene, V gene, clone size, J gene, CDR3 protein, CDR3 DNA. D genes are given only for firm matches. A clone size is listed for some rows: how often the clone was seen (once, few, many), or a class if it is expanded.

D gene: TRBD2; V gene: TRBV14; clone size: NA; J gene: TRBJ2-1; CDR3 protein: CASSQVLAGKYNEQFF; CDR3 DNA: TGTGCCAGCAGCCAAGTACTAGCGGGAAAGTACAATGAGCAGTTCTTC
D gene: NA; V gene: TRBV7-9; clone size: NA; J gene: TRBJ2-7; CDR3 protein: CASSLDSPRRRNYEQYF; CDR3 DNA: TGTGCCAGCAGCTTAGATAGTCCTAGGAGGCGAAACTACGAGCAGTACTTC
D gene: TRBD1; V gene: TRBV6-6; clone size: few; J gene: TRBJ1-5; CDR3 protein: CASNRQGEQPQHF; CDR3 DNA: TGTGCCAGCAATCGACAGGGCGAACAGCCCCAGCATTTT
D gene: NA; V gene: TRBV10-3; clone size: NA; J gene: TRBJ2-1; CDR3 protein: CAISGSYEQFF; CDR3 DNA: TGTGCCATCAGTGGGAGCTATGAGCAGTTCTTC
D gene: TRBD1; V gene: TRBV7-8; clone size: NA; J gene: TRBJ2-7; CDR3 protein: CASSFLLRDRGRRGSYEQYF; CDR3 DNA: TGTGCCAGCAGCTTTCTTTTACGGGACAGGGGGCGCAGGGGCTCCTACGAGCAGTACTTC
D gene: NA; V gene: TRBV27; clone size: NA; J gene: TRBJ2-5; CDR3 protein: CASSFLGGQETQYF; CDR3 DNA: TGTGCCAGCAGTTTTCTCGGCGGACAAGAGACCCAGTACTTC
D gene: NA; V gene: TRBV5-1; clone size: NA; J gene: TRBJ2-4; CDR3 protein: CASSLAPTSKDIQYF; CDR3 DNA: TGCGCCAGCAGCTTAGCGCCGACTAGTAAGGACATTCAGTACTTC
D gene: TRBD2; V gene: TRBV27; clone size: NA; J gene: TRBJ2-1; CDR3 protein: CASSPRGTSGSEQFF; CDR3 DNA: TGTGCCAGCAGTCCTCGTGGGACTAGCGGGAGTGAGCAGTTCTTC
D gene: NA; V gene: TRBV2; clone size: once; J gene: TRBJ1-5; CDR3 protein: CASSDQAEYQPQHF; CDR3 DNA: TGTGCCAGCAGTGACCAGGCGGAGTATCAGCCCCAGCATTTT
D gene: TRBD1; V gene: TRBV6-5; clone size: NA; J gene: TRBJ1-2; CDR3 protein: CASSNRDSYGYTF; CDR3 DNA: TGTGCCAGCAGTAACCGGGACAGCTATGGCTACACCTTC
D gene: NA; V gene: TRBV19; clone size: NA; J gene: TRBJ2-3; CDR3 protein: CASSMSADTQYF; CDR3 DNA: TGTGCCAGTAGTATGTCCGCAGATACGCAGTATTTT
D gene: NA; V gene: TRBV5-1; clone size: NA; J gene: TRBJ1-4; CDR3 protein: CASSLEQNNEKLFF; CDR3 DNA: TGCGCCAGCAGCTTGGAACAGAATAATGAAAAACTGTTTTTT
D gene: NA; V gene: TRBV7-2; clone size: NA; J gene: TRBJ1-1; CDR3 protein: CASSLGGVRTEAFF; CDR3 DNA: TGTGCCAGCAGCTTAGGTGGGGTTAGAACTGAAGCTTTCTTT
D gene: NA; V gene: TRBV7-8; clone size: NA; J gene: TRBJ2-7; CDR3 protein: CASSLAPYEQYF; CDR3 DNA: TGTGCCAGCAGCTTAGCCCCCTACGAGCAGTACTTC
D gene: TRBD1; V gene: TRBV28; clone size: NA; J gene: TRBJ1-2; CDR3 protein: CASSTRTGPRYGYTF; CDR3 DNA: TGTGCCAGCAGTACCAGGACAGGGCCACGCTATGGCTACACCTTC
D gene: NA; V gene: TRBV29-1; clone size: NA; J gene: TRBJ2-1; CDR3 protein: CSVGTNEQFF; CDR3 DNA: TGCAGCGTGGGGACCAATGAGCAGTTCTTC
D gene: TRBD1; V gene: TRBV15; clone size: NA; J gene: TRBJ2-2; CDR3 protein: CATSRFRSTGGASGELFF; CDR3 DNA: TGTGCCACCAGCAGATTTCGCTCGACAGGGGGCGCATCAGGGGAGCTGTTTTTT
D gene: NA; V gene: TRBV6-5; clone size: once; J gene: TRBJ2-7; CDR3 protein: CASSKGRADYEQYF; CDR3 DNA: TGTGCCAGCAGTAAAGGGCGGGCTGACTACGAGCAGTACTTC
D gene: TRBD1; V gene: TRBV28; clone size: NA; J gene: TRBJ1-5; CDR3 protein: CASRDRPLYSNQPQHF; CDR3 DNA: TGTGCCAGCAGGGACAGGCCCTTGTATAGCAATCAGCCCCAGCATTTT
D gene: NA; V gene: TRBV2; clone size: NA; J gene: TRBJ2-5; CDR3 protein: CASRRESQGETQYF; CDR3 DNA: TGTGCCAGCCGGAGGGAATCTCAGGGGGAGACCCAGTACTTC
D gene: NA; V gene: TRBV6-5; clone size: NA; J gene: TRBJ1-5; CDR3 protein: CASSLAGYSNQPQHF; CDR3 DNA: TGTGCCAGCAGCCTAGCTGGTTATAGCAATCAGCCCCAGCATTTT